The clone carrying this T cell receptor (beta chain) occurred a few times. The target antigen is unknown. The data originate from a study of early T cells in non-severe SARS-CoV-2 infection. Study background: Alpha and beta chains were unpaired, from unsorted whole-blood bulk RNA.

Whole-study findings and limits: Reliance on VDJdb matching favored anti-spike CD8 responses; private and CD4 specificities were missed.

Germline-derived CDR1 and CDR2 are SGHAT and FQDESV (reference sequence). Losses at the gene ends were 4 bases for V and 2 bases for J; bases not matched to a gene: 6. This CDR3 comprises 16 residues. TCRdb independently ran MiXCR on the 5' RACE reads; one entry per CDR3 protein. The data contain around 70,000 distinct CDR3 sequences, 8% to 9.5% of them singletons. The sequence came from an adult who was a healthcare worker with PCR-confirmed SARS-CoV-2 infection or an uninfected control (not recorded which). The J gene is TRBJ2-3, the V gene TRBV11-1, with 10 bases aligning to TRBD2. The sequenced sample was whole blood. CDR3 amino acids: CASSSRSGRYTDTQYF. The CDR3 DNA reads as TGTGCCAGCAGCTCCCGTAGCGGGAGGTACACAGATACGCAGTATTTT.